These 6 T cell receptor beta chains were sequenced from one sample in a study of T cell clones after liver transplantation. Libraries were prepared by immunoSEQ multiplex PCR; TCRdb keeps only in-frame clonotypes and omits some of them. Counted here are 70,000 to 95,000 clones, 70% to 90% occurring once; the ten biggest clones make up 2.5% to 3.5%. The material was CD4+ T cells from blood, obtained at the 22-month timepoint. The receptor source for this set is a human patient who received a liver transplant. T cells may partly derive from the graft donor.

The chain joins TRBV27 to TRBJ2-3, with TRBD2 matching over 7 bases. Germline CDR1 and CDR2: MNHEY and SMNVEV (reference sequence). CDR3 length equals 16 residues. V lost 3 bases to trimming and J lost 2 bases; unmatched junction nucleotides: 8. The CDR3 reads CASSLWTGGNTDTQYF. DNA for the CDR3: TGTGCCAGCAGTTTGTGGACGGGAGGAAACACAGATACGCAGTATTTT.

The chain employs TRBV7-8 and TRBJ2-1; unclear D gene. CDR1 is SGHVS and CDR2 is FQNEAQ in the germline V gene. The CDR3 is 12 residues long. The germline V and J ends were trimmed by 3 bases and 7 bases, with 7 bases remaining between them. This CDR3 reads CASSFMGNEQFF. In nucleotides, the CDR3 is TGTGCCAGCAGCTTCATGGGGAATGAGCAGTTCTTC.

J is TRBJ1-1 and V is TRBV18; D is perhaps TRBD1 (5 bases). The CDR3 is made up of 14 amino acids. Germline values: CDR1 KGHSH, CDR2 LQKENI. The ends were cut back, 2 bases at V and 3 bases at J, with 10 bases in the middle. CDR3 region: CASSPGGWDTEAFF. The CDR3 DNA sequence: TGTGCCAGCTCACCAGGGGGATGGGACACTGAAGCTTTCTTT.

The J gene is TRBJ1-2, the V gene TRBV15; tentatively, D is TRBD1 (5 bases). This CDR3 spans 15 amino acids. Germline assignment: CDR1 LNHNV and CDR2 YYDKDF (reference sequence). V gave up 3 bases and J gave up 6 bases, with 17 bases separating them. CDR3 coding DNA: TGTGCCACCAGCAGGCAGGGCTCTCGAGGGGATGGCTACACCTTC. It encodes CATSRQGSRGDGYTF.

This chain links TRBV7-3 with TRBJ2-7; D not resolved. Trimming cost V 5 bases and J 5 bases, with 16 bases left between them. The germline CDR1 and CDR2 sequences are SGHTA and FQGTGA. The CDR3 consists of 14 residues. The CDR3 here is CASSPRAQIDEQYF. The CDR3 nucleotides are TGTGCCAGCAGCCCCCGGGCCCAAATCGACGAGCAGTACTTC.

The chain joins TRBV28 to TRBJ2-5; D is possibly TRBD2 (6 bases). V was shortened by 4 bases and J by 5 bases, with 14 bases between the two germline ends. CDR1 and CDR2 from the germline V gene are MDHEN and SYDVKM. CDR3 length equals 14 residues. The CDR3 DNA reads TGTGCCAGCAGTTGGCCTGGCGGAGGGGAGACCCAGTACTTC. It encodes CASSWPGGGETQYF.